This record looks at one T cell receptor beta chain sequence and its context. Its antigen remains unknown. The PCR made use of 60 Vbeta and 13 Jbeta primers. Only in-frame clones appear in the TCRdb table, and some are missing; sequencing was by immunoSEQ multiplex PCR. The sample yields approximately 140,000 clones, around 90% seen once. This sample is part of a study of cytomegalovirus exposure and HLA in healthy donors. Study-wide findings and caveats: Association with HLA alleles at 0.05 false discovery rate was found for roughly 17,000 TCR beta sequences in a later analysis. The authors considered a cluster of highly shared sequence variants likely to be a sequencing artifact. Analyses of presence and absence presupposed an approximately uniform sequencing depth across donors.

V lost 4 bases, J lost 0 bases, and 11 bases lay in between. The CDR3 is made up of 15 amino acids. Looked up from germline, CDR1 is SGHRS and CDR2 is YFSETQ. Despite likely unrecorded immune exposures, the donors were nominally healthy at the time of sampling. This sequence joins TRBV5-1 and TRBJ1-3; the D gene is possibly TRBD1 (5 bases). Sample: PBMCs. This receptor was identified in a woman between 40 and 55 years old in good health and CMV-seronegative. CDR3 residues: CASSAGRPSGNTIYF. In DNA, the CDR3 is TGCGCCAGCAGCGCGGGACGGCCCTCTGGAAACACCATATATTTT.